This note documents a single T cell receptor beta chain sequence. No cognate antigen has been identified for it. Base qualities are not at hand, and no much larger clone is one base apart. The sample belongs to a study of technical replicates of blood from a few donors (TCRdb year 2017). The library was prepared using the immunoSEQ multiplex PCR assay. TCRdb's version of the immuneACCESS table is confined to in-frame rearrangements and falls short of the full clone set. An unresolved V gene accounts for under half of the shortfall where checked; the remainder is of unknown origin. This sample holds tens of thousands of clones; roughly 92% were observed only once. Around 0.25% of the sample is held by the ten biggest clonotypes. Trimming takes 0 bases from V and 2 bases from J, and the germline ends sit 12 bases apart. CDR3 length: 16 amino acids, cysteine to phenylalanine. Kept here is only the CDR3 DNA, which spans 48 bases and is read in frame from base 1. Based on the germline V gene, the CDR1 and CDR2 sequences are KGHSH and LQKENI.

Recombination joined TRBV18 with TRBJ2-3, with a tentative D gene TRBD1 over 7 matching bases. The sequenced material came from T cells isolated from PBMCs. This sequence was found in a human donor in good health. The CDR3 reads CASSPPRDRYTDTQYF. The nucleotides are TGTGCCAGCTCACCACCGCGGGACAGATACACAGATACGCAGTATTTT. Supplemented by the reference TRBV18 and TRBJ2-3 proteins around the CDR3, the complete variable domain is NAGVMQNPRHLVRRRGQEARLRCSPMKGHSHVYWYRQLPEEGLKFMVYLQKENIIDESGMPKERFSAEFPKEGPSILRIQQVVRGDSAAYFCASSPPRDRYTDTQYFGPGTRLTVL.